The TCR beta chain described here comes from a study of shared clonotypes between healthy human individuals. General study results and limits: Naive CD4 clonotypes were shared across several donors at about 5.3%. Clonotype sharing among donors, it was expected, would be affected by sequencing depth.

Points on this clone: What it binds is unknown.

Repertoires were generated with immunoSEQ multiplex PCR, while TCRdb's copy carries only in-frame clones and drops some. Among 1.6 million or so clones listed, just under 99% were seen once. V gave up 5 bases and J gave up 5 bases, with 11 bases separating them. Germline V gene lookup returns CDR1 SGHRS and CDR2 YFSETQ. The CDR3 length is 12 residues. Every donor, a Caucasian adult, lived in Nashville, Tennessee. Both subsets, CD45RA+ naive and CD45RA-negative memory, were split from the CD4+ cells. The TCR sequence derives from a man aged 25-40 years in good health. The sequenced material came from naive CD4+ T cells sorted from blood. Subset of the sample: CD45RA+ positively selected. J is TRBJ2-7 and V is TRBV5-1; perhaps TRBD1 as D (6 bases). The CDR3 DNA reads TGCGCCAGCAGACCAGGGGTGAACGAGCAGTACTTC. As protein: CASRPGVNEQYF.